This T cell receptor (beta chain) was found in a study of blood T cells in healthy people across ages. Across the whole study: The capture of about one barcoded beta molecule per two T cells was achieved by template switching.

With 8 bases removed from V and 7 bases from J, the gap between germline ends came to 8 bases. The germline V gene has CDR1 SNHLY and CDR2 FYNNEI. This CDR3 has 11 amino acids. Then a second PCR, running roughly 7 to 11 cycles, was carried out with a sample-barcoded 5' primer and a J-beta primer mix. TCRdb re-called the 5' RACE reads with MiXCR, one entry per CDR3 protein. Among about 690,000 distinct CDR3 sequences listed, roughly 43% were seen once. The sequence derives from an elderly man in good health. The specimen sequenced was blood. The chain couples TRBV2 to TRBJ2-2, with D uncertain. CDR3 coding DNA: TGTGCCAGCGGGGTAATCGGGGAGCTGTTTTTT. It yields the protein CASGVIGELFF.